Sequencing of this T cell receptor beta chain was carried out in a study of T cells expressing NK-cell markers. Study-level information: Sorted CD3+CD56+NKG2C+, CD3+CD56+NKG2C- and CD3+CD56-NKG2C+ T-cell subsets were beta-chain profiled. Of eight sequenced donors, seven were HCMV-seropositive and one HCMV-seronegative.

The CDR3 length is 13 residues. Germline V gene data show CDR1 as SGHAT and CDR2 as FQNNGV. As regards this clonotype: The antigen remains undetermined.

Findings and limits, study-wide: Five or six donors showed dominant NKG2C+ clonotypes comprising roughly 1.0-7.0% of their CD8+ T cells.

Scientists made TCR beta cDNA using 5'RACE template switching with UMIs. TCRdb reworked the 5' RACE reads into one entry per CDR3 protein, no DNA. The specimen's table records approximately 22,000 distinct CDR3 sequences. The TCR comes from a man aged 18 to 69 in good health. The rearrangement links TRBV11-2 to TRBJ2-1; TCRdb's D call, TRBD2, is unchecked because there is no DNA. The sequenced sample consisted of blood T cells: a sorted CD56 or NKG2C T cell subset, CD4+ or CD8+ T cells, or bulk PBMC T cells (not recorded which). CDR3 in amino acids: CASSLGGLDEQFF.